This is a list of T cell receptor beta chains from one sample in a study of CD8 T cells in Susac syndrome. TCRdb independently ran MiXCR on the immunoSEQ multiplex PCR reads; one entry per CDR3 protein. The data hold about 130,000 distinct CDR3 sequences, with approximately 94% observed a single time. Sequencing input: CD4+ T cells from PBMCs. The receptors originated from a human donor with multiple sclerosis. CDR3s include the opening cysteine and the closing phenylalanine or tryptophan. The order of the fields is J gene, D gene, clone size, V gene, CDR3 protein, CDR3 DNA. A D gene is named only where the DNA matches it firmly. Some rows have no size entry. The others give once, few or many, or a class for an expanded clone.

J: TRBJ1-4
D: TRBD1
size: NA
V: TRBV5-1
CDR3: CASSLGTGGAGHEKLFF
DNA: TGCGCCAGCAGCTTGGGGACAGGGGGCGCGGGGCATGAAAAACTGTTTTTT

J: TRBJ2-7
D: NA
size: NA
V: TRBV15
CDR3: CATSRDVFYEQYF
DNA: TGTGCCACCAGCAGAGACGTTTTCTACGAGCAGTACTTC

J: TRBJ2-5
D: NA
size: few
V: TRBV24-1
CDR3: CATSDFGETQYF
DNA: TGTGCCACCAGTGATTTTGGCGAGACCCAGTACTTC

J: TRBJ2-1
D: TRBD2
size: NA
V: TRBV12-3/TRBV12-4
CDR3: CASCPSPGLPQNEQFF
DNA: TGTGCCAGTTGCCCCTCGCCGGGACTACCCCAGAATGAGCAGTTCTTC

J: TRBJ1-2
D: NA
size: NA
V: TRBV29-1
CDR3: CSVGGPSGEINYGYTF
DNA: TGCAGCGTTGGAGGCCCTTCGGGCGAAATTAACTATGGCTACACCTTC

J: TRBJ2-7
D: TRBD2
size: NA
V: TRBV5-1
CDR3: CASSFAGLALHEQYF
DNA: TGCGCCAGCAGCTTTGCGGGACTAGCTCTCCACGAGCAGTACTTC

J: TRBJ2-5
D: NA
size: NA
V: TRBV5-1
CDR3: CASRAQGNFQETQYF
DNA: TGCGCCAGCAGGGCACAGGGTAACTTCCAAGAGACCCAGTACTTC

J: TRBJ2-2
D: TRBD1
size: NA
V: TRBV4-3
CDR3: CASSQVRGQGAGELFF
DNA: TGCGCCAGCAGCCAAGTTAGGGGACAGGGGGCCGGGGAGCTGTTTTTT

J: TRBJ2-3
D: NA
size: NA
V: TRBV7-2
CDR3: CASSQGFATDTQYF
DNA: TGTGCCAGCAGCCAGGGATTCGCCACAGATACGCAGTATTTT

J: TRBJ1-3
D: NA
size: NA
V: TRBV29-1
CDR3: CSVVQGFSGNTIYF
DNA: TGCAGCGTTGTTCAGGGGTTCTCTGGAAACACCATATATTTT

J: TRBJ2-7
D: TRBD2
size: NA
V: TRBV7-9
CDR3: CASSLVAGPSYEQYF
DNA: TGTGCCAGCAGCTTAGTAGCGGGCCCCTCCTACGAGCAGTACTTC

J: TRBJ2-1
D: TRBD1
size: NA
V: TRBV5-1
CDR3: CASSFTRGQGVTYNEQFF
DNA: TGCGCCAGCAGCTTCACCCGAGGACAGGGGGTCACCTACAATGAGCAGTTCTTC

J: TRBJ1-6
D: NA
size: NA
V: TRBV6-5
CDR3: CASSYPGENSPLHF
DNA: TGTGCCAGCAGTTACCCAGGGGAGAATTCACCCCTCCACTTT

J: TRBJ2-7
D: TRBD1
size: NA
V: TRBV5-1
CDR3: CASSLVLDRGPYEQYF
DNA: TGCGCCAGCAGCTTGGTCCTGGACAGGGGTCCCTACGAGCAGTACTTC

J: TRBJ2-3
D: TRBD2
size: NA
V: TRBV20-1
CDR3: CSANISPAGGRTDTQYF
DNA: TGCAGTGCTAACATCAGTCCAGCGGGGGGCCGTACAGATACGCAGTATTTT

J: TRBJ2-6
D: NA
size: NA
V: TRBV2
CDR3: CASNDRYSSGANVLTF
DNA: TGTGCCAGCAACGACAGGTACTCCTCTGGGGCCAACGTCCTGACTTTC

J: TRBJ1-4
D: NA
size: NA
V: TRBV6-5
CDR3: CASRLTGNEKLFF
DNA: TGTGCCAGCAGGTTGACAGGAAATGAAAAACTGTTTTTT

J: TRBJ2-2
D: NA
size: once
V: TRBV9
CDR3: CASSFTGNTGDLFF
DNA: TGTGCCAGCAGTTTCACAGGGAACACCGGGGACCTGTTTTTT

J: TRBJ2-1
D: TRBD1
size: NA
V: TRBV4-1
CDR3: CASSQVPGQPNEQFF
DNA: TGCGCCAGCAGCCAAGTGCCGGGACAGCCCAATGAGCAGTTCTTC

J: TRBJ2-2
D: NA
size: NA
V: TRBV29-1
CDR3: CSVEEGGAGELFF
DNA: TGCAGCGTTGAAGAAGGGGGGGCCGGGGAGCTGTTTTTT

J: TRBJ2-7
D: TRBD1
size: NA
V: TRBV28
CDR3: CASSAPGGRTYEQYF
DNA: TGTGCCAGCAGTGCCCCAGGGGGTAGAACCTACGAGCAGTACTTC

J: TRBJ1-5
D: NA
size: NA
V: TRBV6-2/TRBV6-3
CDR3: CASRFDTSNQPQHF
DNA: TGTGCCAGCAGGTTCGACACCAGCAATCAGCCCCAGCATTTT

J: TRBJ1-1
D: NA
size: NA
V: TRBV12-3/TRBV12-4
CDR3: CASSRQDTNTEAFF
DNA: TGTGCCAGCAGTCGACAGGATACTAACACTGAAGCTTTCTTT

J: TRBJ2-5
D: NA
size: NA
V: TRBV13
CDR3: CASSNVRGGDWTQYF
DNA: TGTGCCAGCAGCAACGTCCGTGGGGGTGATTGGACCCAGTACTTC

J: TRBJ2-5
D: NA
size: NA
V: TRBV5-4
CDR3: CASSPRTRETQYF
DNA: TGTGCCAGCAGCCCCCGGACCCGAGAGACCCAGTACTTC

J: TRBJ1-1
D: NA
size: NA
V: TRBV2
CDR3: CASSGGIEAFF
DNA: TGTGCCAGCAGTGGGGGAATTGAAGCTTTCTTT

J: TRBJ2-7
D: NA
size: NA
V: TRBV5-4
CDR3: CASSWGVAPSDEQYF
DNA: TGTGCCAGCAGCTGGGGCGTAGCCCCCTCGGACGAGCAGTACTTC

J: TRBJ1-2
D: NA
size: NA
V: TRBV5-1
CDR3: CASSLGGAGYTF
DNA: TGCGCCAGCAGCTTGGGAGGGGCAGGCTACACCTTC